Shown below are 11 T cell receptor beta chains from a single sample sequenced in a study of blood T cell repertoires in COVID-19. This table comes from immunoSEQ multiplex PCR, and its TCRdb copy is limited to in-frame clones, with some not included. This table has 120,000 to 150,000 clones, roughly three quarters appearing once. The source material was peripheral blood. All receptors derive from a man aged 45-65 years with active or convalescent COVID-19.

V and J are TRBV7-3 and TRBJ1-1; 8 bases agree with TRBD1. Unmatched junction bases numbered 2, after V lost 5 bases and J lost 0 bases. The CDR3 has 14 amino acids. Germline V gene data show CDR1 as SGHTA and CDR2 as FQGTGA. CDR3 coding DNA: TGTGCCAGCAGCCGGGACAGGATGAACACTGAAGCTTTCTTT. Its translation: CASSRDRMNTEAFF.

The V gene is TRBV11-3, the J gene TRBJ2-5; 7 bases match TRBD1. This CDR3 contains 14 residues. Germline V gene data show CDR1 as SGHNT and CDR2 as YENEEA. Germline trimming cut 1 base from V and 4 bases from J; bases unmatched to any gene: 3. Here the CDR3 DNA reads TGTGCCAGCAGCTTAGGACAGGGATTAGAGACCCAGTACTTC. As protein: CASSLGQGLETQYF.

The chain combines TRBV5-1 with TRBJ1-1, with 7 bases that match TRBD1. Germline CDR1 SGHRS, CDR2 YFSETQ. The trim removed 2 bases at V and 4 bases at J, leaving 5 bases unmatched. The CDR3 has 14 residues. The CDR3 DNA is TGCGCCAGCAGCTTAGGGGGCTGGGGCACTGAAGCTTTCTTT. It yields the protein CASSLGGWGTEAFF.

This sequence joins TRBV29-1 and TRBJ2-1; D not certain. V was shortened by 7 bases and J by 3 bases, with 13 bases between the two germline ends. Germline loops: CDR1 SQVTM, CDR2 ANQGSEA. This CDR3 spans 13 amino acids. The DNA for the CDR3 is TGCAGCGCAATACGCGAAGTCTACAATGAGCAGTTCTTC. It translates to CSAIREVYNEQFF.

The J gene is TRBJ2-1, the V gene TRBV2; D is perhaps TRBD2 (5 bases). Germline CDR1 is SNHLY and CDR2 is FYNNEI. This CDR3 has 15 amino acids. V gave up 3 bases and J gave up 3 bases, with 12 bases separating them. CDR3 DNA: TGTGCCAGCAGTGAGTTGGCGGGCTTCTACAATGAGCAGTTCTTC. Translated: CASSELAGFYNEQFF.

V gene TRBV3-1 (or the pseudogene TRBV3-2) combines with J gene TRBJ2-1; TRBD2 matches 11 bases. In germline, CDR1 is LGHDT, CDR2 YNNKEL (reference sequence). The CDR3 runs to 16 residues. The junction had 8 bases not matched to a gene; V was cut back by 5 bases and J by 5 bases. CDR3 bases: TGTGCCAGCAGCATCCGACTAGCGGGAAAAAACAATGAGCAGTTCTTC. Translated, it gives CASSIRLAGKNNEQFF.

This chain joins TRBV5-1 and TRBJ2-5; TRBD2 aligns across 8 bases. V lost 4 bases, J lost 8 bases, and 10 bases stayed unmatched. Germline CDR1 and CDR2: SGHRS and YFSETQ. This CDR3 is 14 amino acids long. CDR3 region: CASSTGGGMDTQYF. The CDR3 coding sequence is TGCGCCAGCAGCACTGGCGGGGGGATGGATACCCAGTACTTC.

The chain couples TRBV28 to TRBJ2-1, with 13 bases aligning to TRBD2. The CDR3 extends over 15 amino acids. The trim removed 7 bases at V and 6 bases at J, leaving 6 bases unmatched. Germline CDR1 MDHEN, CDR2 SYDVKM. The DNA for the CDR3 is TGTGCCAGCAACACTAGCGGGAGGGAGCGCAATGAGCAGTTCTTC. Translation gives CASNTSGRERNEQFF.

The genes are TRBV7-9 and TRBJ1-5, with unresolved D. The CDR3 covers 14 residues. Germline-derived CDR1 and CDR2 are SEHNR and FQNEAQ (reference sequence). V was pared by 3 bases and J by 0 bases, with 6 bases between. Written as DNA, the CDR3 is TGTGCCAGCAGCTTCCAGGATAGCAATCAGCCCCAGCATTTT. Amino acid sequence: CASSFQDSNQPQHF.

This clone was detected only once. CDR3 nucleotides: TGTGCCAGCAGTTTTGAGGTTTCCTACGAGCAGTACTTC. Translating gives CASSFEVSYEQYF. The J gene is TRBJ2-7, the V gene TRBV27; D is undetermined. CDR3 length equals 13 residues. CDR1 is MNHEY and CDR2 is SMNVEV in the germline V gene (reference sequence). Deletions cut 3 bases from V and 1 base from J, with 7 bases between.

V and J are TRBV24-1 and TRBJ2-5, with TRBD1 as a possible D gene (5 bases). The ends were cut back, 7 bases at V and 1 base at J, with 9 bases in the middle. CDR3 length: 13 residues. Germline V lookup: CDR1 KGHDR, CDR2 SFDVKD. CDR3 amino acids: CATSGRAQETQYF. CDR3 nucleotides: TGTGCCACCAGCGGCAGGGCCCAAGAGACCCAGTACTTC.